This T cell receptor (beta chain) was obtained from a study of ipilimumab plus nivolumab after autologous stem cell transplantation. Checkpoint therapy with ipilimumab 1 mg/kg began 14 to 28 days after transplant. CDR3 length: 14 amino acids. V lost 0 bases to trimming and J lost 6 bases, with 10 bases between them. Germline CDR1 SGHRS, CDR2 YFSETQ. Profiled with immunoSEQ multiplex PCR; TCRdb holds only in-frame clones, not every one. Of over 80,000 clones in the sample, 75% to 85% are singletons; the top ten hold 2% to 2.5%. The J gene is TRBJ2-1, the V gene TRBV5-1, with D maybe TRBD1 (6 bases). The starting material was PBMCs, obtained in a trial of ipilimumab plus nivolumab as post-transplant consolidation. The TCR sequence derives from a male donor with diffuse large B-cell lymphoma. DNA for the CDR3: TGCGCCAGCAGCTTGGTTGCAGGGGTCAATGAGCAGTTCTTC. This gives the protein CASSLVAGVNEQFF. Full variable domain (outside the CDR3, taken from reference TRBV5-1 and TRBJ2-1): KAGVTQTPRYLIKTRGQQVTLSCSPISGHRSVSWYQQTPGQGLQFLFEYFSETQRNKGNFPGRFSGRQFSNSRSEMNVSTLELGDSALYLCASSLVAGVNEQFFGPGTRLTVL.